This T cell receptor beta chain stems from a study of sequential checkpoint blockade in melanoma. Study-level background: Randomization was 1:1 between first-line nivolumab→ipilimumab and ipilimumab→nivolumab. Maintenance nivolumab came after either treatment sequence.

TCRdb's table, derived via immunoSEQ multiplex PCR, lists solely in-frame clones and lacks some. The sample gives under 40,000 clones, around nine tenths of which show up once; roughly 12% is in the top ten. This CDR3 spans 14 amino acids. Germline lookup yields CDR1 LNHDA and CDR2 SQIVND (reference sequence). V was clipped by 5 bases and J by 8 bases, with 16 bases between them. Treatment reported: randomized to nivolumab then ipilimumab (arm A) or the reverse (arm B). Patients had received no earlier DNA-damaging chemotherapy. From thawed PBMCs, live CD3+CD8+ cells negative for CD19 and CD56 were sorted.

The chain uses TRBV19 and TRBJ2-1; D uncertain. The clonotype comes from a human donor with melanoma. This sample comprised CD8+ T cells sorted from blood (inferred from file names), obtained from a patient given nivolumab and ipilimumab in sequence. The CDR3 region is CASSLSRKDDEQFF. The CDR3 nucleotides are TGTGCCAGTAGTTTGTCTAGGAAAGACGATGAGCAGTTCTTC.